The T cell receptor beta chain under discussion was sequenced for a study of radiotherapy plus CTLA-4 blockade in lung cancer. Study context: An objective response was seen in 18% of patients, and disease control in around 31%. Study outcomes and limitations: Clones derived from tumor TCRs expanded in blood after radiotherapy plus ipilimumab. Increased serum interferon-beta after radiation also reportedly predicted response strongly.

Germline-derived CDR1 and CDR2 are SGHAT and FQNNGV. The CDR3 covers 14 residues. The V segment lost 4 bases and the J segment 6 bases; nucleotides outside the gene matches: 4. Chemo-refractory metastatic non-small-cell lung cancer patients were treated with focal radiation plus CTLA-4 blockade with ipilimumab. Sequencing was performed with immunoSEQ multiplex PCR; in TCRdb, only in-frame clones are kept and a portion is missing. This table has about 100,000 clones, under 90% appearing once. This clone was observed a handful of times. What it recognizes is unknown. The chain couples TRBV11-2 to TRBJ2-7; 12 bases fit TRBD1. This TCR was recovered from a human donor with non-small cell lung cancer who had stable disease on radiotherapy plus ipilimumab. The sample in question was peripheral blood, obtained from a patient treated with radiotherapy plus ipilimumab. The chain's CDR3 is CASSYPGQGAEQYF. Here the CDR3 DNA reads TGTGCCAGCAGCTACCCGGGACAGGGGGCCGAGCAGTACTTC.